Below, 3 T cell receptor beta chains from the same sample are listed, as sequenced in a study of T cell responses to AZD1222 COVID-19 vaccine. TCRdb keeps only in-frame clones here, not all; method: immunoSEQ multiplex PCR. In the table there are around 99,000 clones, approximately 90% of which are singletons. The sample was peripheral blood, taken 28 days after the second AZD1222 dose. The receptors shown here come from an adult who received the AZD1222 COVID-19 vaccine.

The chain couples TRBV5-1 to TRBJ1-5; D is possibly TRBD1 (6 bases). There are 15 residues in the CDR3. V was clipped by 4 bases and J by 0 bases, with 11 bases between them. Germline lookup yields CDR1 SGHRS and CDR2 YFSETQ. Written as DNA, the CDR3 is TGCGCCAGCAGCCCGGGACACAATAGCAATCAGCCCCAGCATTTT. Amino acids: CASSPGHNSNQPQHF.

Here the CDR3 DNA reads TGTGCCAGTAGTATAGTCGGAGGGGGCCGCGAGACCCAGTACTTC. Amino acids: CASSIVGGGRETQYF. The gene calls are TRBV19 and TRBJ2-5; D possibly corresponds to TRBD1 (7 bases). The CDR3 consists of 15 residues. Germline assignment: CDR1 LNHDA and CDR2 SQIVND (reference sequence). The germline V and J ends were trimmed by 1 base and 5 bases, with 14 bases remaining between them.

The chain links TRBV7-9 to TRBJ1-4; D is possibly TRBD1 (5 bases). The CDR3 extends over 15 amino acids. Trimming left V 2 bases short and J 3 bases short, with 10 bases between. The V gene's germline CDR1 is SEHNR and CDR2 FQNEAQ (reference sequence). The CDR3: CASSLTRAANEKLFF. The CDR3 DNA follows: TGTGCCAGCAGCTTAACCAGGGCGGCTAATGAAAAACTGTTTTTT.